This T cell receptor (beta chain) was captured by sequencing in a study of blood T cell repertoires in COVID-19. Study background: The study drew acute and convalescent COVID-19 samples from the United States, Italy and Spain.

This clone was seen more than once but under ten times. CDR3 length equals 13 residues. Trimming removed 6 bases at V and 4 bases at J, with 10 bases between. In germline, CDR1 is ENHRY, CDR2 SYGVKD. Individuals aged about 18 to 95 years were recruited from 20 to 25 US areas. Participants reported their clinical history, and cohort assignment relied on those reports. Using immunoSEQ multiplex PCR, the repertoire was profiled, and TCRdb retains in-frame clones only, with some absent. The table includes 250,000 to 350,000 clones, roughly nine tenths detected once. The TCR originated in a woman aged 18-35 years who had recovered from COVID-19. The material sequenced was PBMCs or T cells enriched from blood (not recorded which). The V and J genes are TRBV10-3 and TRBJ1-5; D not certain. CDR3 protein: CAISRGGNQPQHF. The CDR3 DNA follows: TGTGCCATCAGCAGAGGAGGGAATCAGCCCCAGCATTTT.